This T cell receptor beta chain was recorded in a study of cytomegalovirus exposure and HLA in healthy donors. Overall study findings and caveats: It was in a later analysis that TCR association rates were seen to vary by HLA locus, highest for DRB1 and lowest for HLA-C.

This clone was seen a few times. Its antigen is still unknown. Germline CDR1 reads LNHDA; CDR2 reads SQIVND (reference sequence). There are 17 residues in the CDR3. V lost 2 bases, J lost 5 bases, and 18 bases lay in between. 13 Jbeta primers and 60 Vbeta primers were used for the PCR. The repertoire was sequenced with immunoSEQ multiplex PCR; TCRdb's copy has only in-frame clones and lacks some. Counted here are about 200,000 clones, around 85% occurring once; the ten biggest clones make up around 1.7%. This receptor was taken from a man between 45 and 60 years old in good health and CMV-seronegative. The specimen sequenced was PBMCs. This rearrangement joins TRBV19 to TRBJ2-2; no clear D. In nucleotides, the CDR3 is TGTGCCAGTAGTATAAAGGCGGCGTCATTGGGTACCGGGGAGCTGTTTTTT. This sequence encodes CASSIKAASLGTGELFF. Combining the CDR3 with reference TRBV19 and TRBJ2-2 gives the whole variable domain DGGITQSPKYLFRKEGQNVTLSCEQNLNHDAMYWYRQDPGQGLRLIYYSQIVNDFQKGDIAEGYSVSREKKESFPLTVTSAQKNPTAFYLCASSIKAASLGTGELFFGEGSRLTVL.